The 28 T cell receptor beta chains reported below all come from one sample, sequenced in a study of cytomegalovirus exposure and HLA in healthy donors. Both 60 Vbeta primers and 13 Jbeta primers went into the PCR. TCRdb's table, derived via immunoSEQ multiplex PCR, lists solely in-frame clones and lacks some. The ten most abundant clones cover over 3.5% of a sample with about 39,000 clones. The sequenced sample was PBMCs. The source of these receptors is a male donor in good health and CMV-seronegative.

The CDR3 DNA reads as TGTGCCAGCAGTGCCGGGACAGGGGACAATCAGCCCCAGCATTTT. Translating it yields CASSAGTGDNQPQHF. The rearrangement joins TRBV6-1 to TRBJ1-5; 10 nucleotides line up with TRBD1. The CDR3 covers 15 residues. Germline CDR1 reads MNHNS; CDR2 reads SASEGT. Germline trimming cut 4 bases from V and 3 bases from J; bases unmatched to any gene: 3.

This rearrangement joins TRBV30 to TRBJ2-1; a weak D match, TRBD1 (6 bases). The germline V and J ends were trimmed by 5 bases and 3 bases, with 11 bases remaining between them. The germline CDR1 and CDR2 sequences are GTSNPN and SVGIG (reference sequence). CDR3 length equals 13 residues. The CDR3 nucleotides read TGTGCCTGGGGGGGCAGGAACTACAATGAGCAGTTCTTC. It is translated as CAWGGRNYNEQFF.

V gene TRBV10-3 combines with J gene TRBJ1-2, with TRBD1 as a possible D gene (5 bases). V was pared by 6 bases and J by 3 bases, with 11 bases between. Germline V gene lookup returns CDR1 ENHRY and CDR2 SYGVKD. The CDR3 length is 13 residues. The CDR3 sequence is CAISGVGHYGYTF. For the CDR3, the DNA is TGTGCCATCAGCGGAGTGGGGCACTATGGCTACACCTTC.

Details on this clone: One end of the junction is discordant with germline, which a read error may explain. This chain links TRBV5-1 with TRBJ1-6; TRBD1 matches 8 bases. Germline CDR1 and CDR2: SGHRS and YFSETQ. The CDR3 is made up of 16 amino acids. CDR3 sequence reads: CASSLVYQGAGSPLRF. DNA of the CDR3: TGCGCCAGCAGCTTGGTTTACCAGGGGGCGGGTTCACCCCTCCGCTTT. The whole variable domain, filled in from reference TRBV5-1 and TRBJ1-6, reads KAGVTQTPRYLIKTRGQQVTLSCSPISGHRSVSWYQQTPGQGLQFLFEYFSETQRNKGNFPGRFSGRQFSNSRSEMNVSTLELGDSALYLCASSLVYQGAGSPLRFGNGTRLTVT.

The rearrangement uses TRBV5-1 and TRBJ2-3; the D is unclear. V lost 0 bases to trimming and J lost 6 bases, with 17 bases between them. CDR1 SGHRS and CDR2 YFSETQ come from the germline V gene. The CDR3 consists of 16 residues. CDR3 amino acids: CASSLGGAVARDTQYF. DNA for the CDR3: TGCGCCAGCAGCTTGGGAGGCGCGGTGGCGAGGGATACGCAGTATTTT.

The chain combines TRBV14 with TRBJ1-1; 8 positions match TRBD1. Germline CDR1 SGHDN, CDR2 FVKESK. The CDR3 covers 17 residues. V shed 0 bases, J shed 4 bases, and the junction held 10 bases outside the gene matches. The CDR3 is CASSQDVAGGPRTEAFF. As DNA, the CDR3 is TGTGCCAGCAGCCAAGATGTAGCAGGGGGCCCGCGCACTGAAGCTTTCTTT.

The J gene is TRBJ2-3, the V gene TRBV14; perhaps TRBD1 as D (6 bases). The V end lost 6 bases, the J end lost 10 bases, and 14 bases lay between the germline ends. Germline CDR1 is SGHDN and CDR2 is FVKESK. There are 12 residues in the CDR3. As DNA, the CDR3 is TGTGCCAGCAGTCCCACAGGGTGGCCGCAGTATTTT. The encoded protein is CASSPTGWPQYF.

The chain recombines TRBV5-4 with TRBJ1-1; 8 bases match TRBD1. Germline V gives CDR1 SGHNT, CDR2 YYREEE (reference sequence). Germline trimming cut 6 bases from V and 1 base from J; bases unmatched to any gene: 8. CDR3 length: 15 amino acids. This CDR3 is CASTFQGAGNTEAFF. CDR3 DNA sequence: TGTGCCAGCACATTTCAGGGGGCCGGGAACACTGAAGCTTTCTTT.

This sequence joins TRBV11-3 and TRBJ2-3, with 8 nucleotides matching TRBD1. This CDR3 has 15 amino acids. V trimming: 5 bases; J trimming: 0 bases; junction bases outside the gene matches: 4. The germline V gene encodes CDR1 SGHNT and CDR2 YENEEA. CDR3 in amino acids: CASSRQGLSTDTQYF. CDR3 DNA: TGTGCCAGCAGCCGACAGGGGTTGAGCACAGATACGCAGTATTTT.

The chain couples TRBV7-9 to TRBJ2-1; 7 bases line up with TRBD1. This CDR3 region has 18 residues. In germline, CDR1 is SEHNR, CDR2 FQNEAQ (reference sequence). The J segment lost 6 bases and the V segment lost 0 bases, leaving 14 bases of the junction unmatched. The CDR3 DNA reads TGTGCCAGCAGCTTAGCGAACATCCGTGACAGGGATGGCAATGAGCAGTTCTTC. Its translation is CASSLANIRDRDGNEQFF.

V gene TRBV18 combines with J gene TRBJ1-1; 9 nucleotides line up with TRBD1. The CDR3 covers 14 residues. Looked up from germline, CDR1 is KGHSH and CDR2 is LQKENI. J lost 4 bases, V lost 3 bases, and 3 bases had no gene match. This chain's CDR3 is CASSPSQGATEAFF. As DNA, the CDR3 is TGTGCCAGCTCACCTTCACAGGGGGCCACTGAAGCTTTCTTT.

The J gene is TRBJ1-2, the V gene TRBV28; 9 bases map to TRBD1. With V trimmed by 6 bases and J by 4 bases, 6 bases remained unmatched. This CDR3 is 14 amino acids long. Germline CDR1 and CDR2: MDHEN and SYDVKM. The CDR3: CASRLTGGGYGYTF. CDR3 sequence (DNA): TGTGCCAGCAGACTTACAGGGGGCGGCTATGGCTACACCTTC.

This chain uses TRBV6-5 with TRBJ2-3, with 11 bases identical to TRBD2. V dropped 6 bases and J dropped 3; count of bases not matched to a gene: 5. CDR3 size: 15 residues. Germline lookup yields CDR1 MNHEY and CDR2 SVGAGI. The CDR3 protein is CASSLAGGRTDTQYF. CDR3 sequence (DNA): TGTGCCAGCAGCTTAGCGGGGGGGCGGACAGATACGCAGTATTTT.

The CDR3 here is CASSFSGGRTDTQYF. The CDR3 nucleotides are TGTGCCAGCAGCTTTAGCGGGGGGAGGACAGATACGCAGTATTTT. This sequence joins TRBV7-3 and TRBJ2-3, with 10 bases lining up with TRBD2. The germline V gene encodes CDR1 SGHTA and CDR2 FQGTGA. Trimming took 3 bases from V and 3 from J; bases not matched to a gene: 3. This CDR3 comprises 15 residues.

This sequence joins TRBV11-2 and TRBJ2-7, with D unresolved. V was cut by 5 bases and J by 4 bases, with 15 bases left in between. The germline gives CDR1 SGHAT, CDR2 FQNNGV. The CDR3 consists of 14 residues. The DNA for the CDR3 is TGTGCCAGCAGCCCCATGTTTGCGTCTTACGAGCAGTACTTC. This gives the protein CASSPMFASYEQYF.

The gene calls are TRBV6-1 and TRBJ1-5; 9 nucleotides agree with TRBD1. This CDR3 has 14 residues. The germline gives CDR1 MNHNS, CDR2 SASEGT. With 6 bases clipped from V and 7 bases from J, the junction kept 7 bases outside the gene matches. CDR3 DNA sequence: TGTGCCAGCAGAACAGGGGGCGCGGAGCAGCCCCAGCATTTT. It encodes CASRTGGAEQPQHF.

V and J are TRBV19 and TRBJ2-1; D is undetermined. Per germline, CDR1 LNHDA and CDR2 SQIVND (reference sequence). Trimming took off 7 bases at V and 0 bases at J, with 13 bases between the two ends. This CDR3 comprises 15 residues. The CDR3 region has the DNA TGTGCCAGTAAAATGTCGCGGAGCTCCTACAATGAGCAGTTCTTC. It translates to CASKMSRSSYNEQFF.

The V and J genes are TRBV6-1 and TRBJ2-7; D is unresolved. Trimming cost V 3 bases and J 6 bases, with 15 bases left between them. CDR3 size: 14 residues. In germline, CDR1 is MNHNS, CDR2 SASEGT. This CDR3 reads CASSDWRPETEQYF. In DNA form, the CDR3 reads TGTGCCAGCAGTGACTGGAGACCAGAGACCGAGCAGTACTTC.

J is TRBJ2-3 and V is TRBV28; 12 nucleotides match TRBD2. The V gene end was trimmed by 2 bases and the J gene end by 3 bases; junction bases not matched to a gene: 9. The germline V gene encodes CDR1 MDHEN and CDR2 SYDVKM. CDR3 length equals 18 residues. The CDR3 loop is CASSLGYASGGGTDTQYF. CDR3 in DNA: TGTGCCAGCAGTTTAGGGTATGCTAGCGGGGGGGGAACAGATACGCAGTATTTT. Using reference TRBV28 and TRBJ2-3 for the parts outside the CDR3, the full variable domain is DVKVTQSSRYLVKRTGEKVFLECVQDMDHENMFWYRQDPGLGLRLIYFSYDVKMKEKGDIPEGYSVSREKKERFSLILESASTNQTSMYLCASSLGYASGGGTDTQYFGPGTRLTVL.

The chain has TRBV4-1 and TRBJ2-7, with 10 bases aligning to TRBD1. The CDR3 runs 15 residues. CDR1 is MGHRA and CDR2 is YSYEKL in the germline V gene. Trimming cost V 4 bases and J 2 bases; bases outside gene matches: 5. This CDR3 is CASSLGQGDAYEQYF. CDR3 coding DNA: TGCGCCAGCAGCCTAGGACAGGGGGACGCCTACGAGCAGTACTTC.

The chain employs TRBV20-1 and TRBJ2-3, with a possible D match to TRBD2 (6 bases). V was pared by 8 bases and J by 5 bases, with 8 bases between. This CDR3 region has 10 residues. Germline V gene sequence: CDR1 DFQATT, CDR2 SNEGSKA (reference sequence). CDR3 DNA sequence: TGCAGTTTTAGCGGAGATACGCAGTATTTT. Translating it yields CSFSGDTQYF.

This rearrangement joins TRBV19 to TRBJ1-6; 8 bases align to TRBD1. The germline CDR1 and CDR2 sequences are LNHDA and SQIVND (reference sequence). This CDR3 region has 15 residues. After removal of 6 bases from V and 6 bases from J, the junction contained 7 bases not matched to a gene. The CDR3 DNA reads TGTGCCAGTAGGCCATCCACAGGGGGTAATTCACCCCTCCACTTT. It encodes CASRPSTGGNSPLHF.

The chain uses TRBV5-1 and TRBJ2-1, with 7 bases fitting TRBD1. The CDR3 is 13 amino acids. Germline V CDR1 and CDR2: SGHRS, YFSETQ. The junction had 6 bases not matched to a gene; V was cut back by 4 bases and J by 8 bases. The CDR3 loop reads CASSAQGWDEQFF. CDR3 bases: TGCGCCAGCAGCGCACAGGGGTGGGATGAGCAGTTCTTC.

This chain uses TRBV4-2 with TRBJ1-2; the match to TRBD1 covers 9 bases. The V gene's germline CDR1 is LGHNA and CDR2 YNFKEQ. The CDR3 is made up of 19 amino acids. Trimming cost V 0 bases and J 7 bases; bases outside gene matches: 18. The DNA of the CDR3 is TGTGCCAGCAGCCAAGATCGGGGTGGGACAGGGCTCGTTCGTAGTGGCTACACCTTC. Protein product: CASSQDRGGTGLVRSGYTF.

The CDR3 DNA reads as TGTGCCAGCAGCGCGGGACAGGGAGCCTACGAGCAGTACTTC. It is translated as CASSAGQGAYEQYF. The chain links TRBV7-6 to TRBJ2-7; 9 positions match TRBD1. Germline V gene data show CDR1 as SGHVS and CDR2 as FNYEAQ. V lost 5 bases and J lost 2; bases outside the gene matches: 4. The CDR3 has 14 residues.

The chain carries TRBV19 and TRBJ1-6; TRBD1 might be the D (6 bases). Trimming took 6 bases from V and 6 from J, leaving 12 bases between them. The CDR3 has 14 residues. The germline V gene has CDR1 LNHDA and CDR2 SQIVND (reference sequence). CDR3 nucleotides: TGTGCCAGTAGCTTCACAGGGTTTAATTCACCCCTCCACTTT. Translated: CASSFTGFNSPLHF.

J is TRBJ2-7 and V is TRBV18; 7 nucleotides agree with TRBD2. Germline lookup yields CDR1 KGHSH and CDR2 LQKENI. The CDR3 spans 15 residues. Unmatched junction bases numbered 7, after V lost 3 bases and J lost 2 bases. Here the CDR3 DNA reads TGTGCCAGCTCACCCGGGGGGTCCCGCGCCTACGAGCAGTACTTC. It encodes CASSPGGSRAYEQYF.

The rearrangement links TRBV5-5 to TRBJ1-4; 9 positions agree with TRBD1. In germline, CDR1 is SGHKS, CDR2 YYEKEE (reference sequence). The CDR3 is 16 residues long. With V trimmed by 1 base and J by 8 bases, 9 bases remained unmatched. The CDR3 loop is CASSLLVGQGDEKLFF. The CDR3 DNA reads TGTGCCAGCAGCTTGCTGGTGGGACAGGGAGACGAAAAACTGTTTTTT.